The source of this T cell receptor (beta chain) is a study of T-cell reconstitution after alpha-beta-depleted transplantation in children (dated by TCRdb to 2015 to 2016). Background on the whole study: T-cell immune reconstitution after TCRalphabeta/CD19-depleted allogeneic hematopoietic cell transplantation in children was quantitatively tracked in the study by means of TCR repertoire profiling. What the study reported, not specific to this receptor: The apparently early alphabetaT-cell count recovery about two months after transplant was reportedly dependent on only several hundred rapidly expanded clones derived from non-depleted graft cells. The frequencies of hyperexpanded clones fell over the following months, and after one year, T-cell counts and TCRbeta diversity were mostly attributed to newly produced T cells. In some patients, the high TCRbeta diversity seen at day 60 was put down to recipient T cells and intrathymic progenitors that had survived conditioning.

In light of the paper, this sample's treatment or condition label describes: allogeneic hematopoietic cell transplantation with graft depleted of TCRalphabeta T cells and CD19 B cells. The children who served as transplant recipients had been given grafts of TCRalphabeta/CD19-depleted allogeneic hematopoietic cells. The CDR3 sequence holds 15 residues, the cysteine and phenylalanine included. Only CDR3 DNA remains: 45 bases, in frame from the first base. Relative to germline, V is 4 bases shorter and J is 2 bases shorter, with 16 bases between their ends. Based on the germline V gene (reference sequence), the CDR1 and CDR2 sequences are SGHNT and YYREEE. As concerns this clonotype: Its antigen is currently not known. No quality values exist for individual bases; no much larger clone is one base distant.

The library was prepared using PCR. The instrument was an Illumina HiSeq 2500. TCR library preparation used molecular barcoding, with unique molecular identifiers applied to normalize quantification of the TCRbeta repertoire. TCRdb redid the processing of the public reads, applying fastp at Q25 and MiXCR, and retained in-frame beta chains. Rows with a matching CDR3 protein are joined into one entry that keeps the most common DNA and genes. The sample data list 700,000 to 950,000 distinct CDR3 sequences, and around 17% of these were observed just once. Around 4.5% of the sample rests with the top ten.

The sample consisted of PBMCs, mostly from graft donor cells, taken 360 days after TCRalphabeta/CD19-depleted stem cell transplant. The sequence links TRBV5-4 to TRBJ2-7; the D gene is perhaps TRBD2, on 6 matching bases. The TCR comes from a male patient younger than 18 who had a stem cell transplant for acute lymphoblastic leukemia, so the T cells may come from the graft donor. The nucleotides are TGTGCCAGCAGCCCCCATGGGGGGAACCCCTACGAGCAGTACTTC. It is translated as CASSPHGGNPYEQYF.